This T cell receptor beta chain was profiled in a study of graft-versus-host responses after intestinal transplantation. For the study at large: Multivisceral, liver-intestinal, or isolated intestinal transplants were performed in recipients. Anti-thymocyte globulin induction was given to all recipients, followed by tacrolimus and steroids for two to four years.

Trimming left V 0 bases short and J 3 bases short, with 9 bases between. CDR1 is MNHEY and CDR2 is SVGAGI in the germline V gene. This CDR3 region has 14 residues. Comments on this clone: The antigen remains undetermined.

Clones were sequenced by immunoSEQ multiplex PCR, and TCRdb holds only the in-frame ones, with some missing. This sample has some 110,000 clones, with more than 85% found just once. This chain links TRBV6-5 with TRBJ2-7; a weak D match, TRBD2 (5 bases). The sequence came from a human donor who was the organ donor for an intestinal transplant. The sample consisted of unstimulated CD8+ T cells sorted from spleen or lymph node cells, taken before transplant. The CDR3 is CASSYSDSNYEQYF. The CDR3 DNA follows: TGTGCCAGCAGTTACTCGGACTCGAACTACGAGCAGTACTTC.